A selection of T cell receptor beta chains follows, all from one sample in a study of neurological immune-mediated disorders. In TCRdb, the 5' RACE reads were re-called with MiXCR into one record per CDR3 protein. This sample has about 66,000 distinct CDR3 sequences; roughly 3.9% occur once, and the top ten carry approximately 1.2%. The sequenced sample consisted of PBMCs. Every receptor here comes from a man aged 30 to 45 with multiple sclerosis. Both conserved end residues are part of each CDR3. The order of the fields is clone size, V gene, J gene, D gene, CDR3 protein, CDR3 DNA. D genes are given only for firm matches. Clone sizes are shown as once, few, many, or a class for an expanded clone.

>many|TRBV11-2|TRBJ2-1|.
CASSSHGQRRRLIPYNEQFF
TGTGCCAGCAGCTCGCACGGACAAAGGAGGAGATTAATCCCCTACAATGAGCAGTTCTTC
>many|TRBV29-1|TRBJ2-7|.
CSVELSGSSYEQYF
TGCAGCGTTGAGCTCTCAGGAAGCTCCTACGAGCAGTACTTC
>many|TRBV11-2|TRBJ2-7|.
CASSLDELHEQYF
TGTGCCAGCAGCTTAGACGAGTTGCACGAGCAGTACTTC
>many|TRBV11-1|TRBJ1-3|.
CASSSRGSGNTIYF
TGTGCCAGCAGCTCCAGGGGATCTGGAAACACCATATATTTT
>many|TRBV9|TRBJ1-6|TRBD1
CASSPTDRFNNSPLHF
TGTGCCAGCAGCCCCACGGACAGGTTTAATAATTCACCCCTCCACTTT
>many|TRBV6-5|TRBJ2-7|TRBD1
CASSYSKEQGADYEQYF
TGTGCCAGCAGTTACTCGAAAGAACAGGGGGCTGACTACGAGCAGTACTTC
>many|TRBV7-6|TRBJ2-1|.
CASSLAGAAEQFF
TGTGCCAGCAGCTTAGCCGGGGCCGCAGAGCAGTTCTTC
>many|TRBV7-9|TRBJ1-1|.
CASSLVQGRTEAFF
TGTGCCAGCAGCTTAGTACAGGGCCGGACTGAAGCTTTCTTT
>few|TRBV4-1|TRBJ2-7|TRBD1
CASSQTGGFSSYEQYF
TGCGCCAGCAGCCAAACAGGGGGCTTTAGCTCCTACGAGCAGTACTTC
>many|TRBV6-1|TRBJ1-2|.
CASPRQGTYGYTF
TGTGCCAGCCCAAGGCAGGGGACCTATGGCTACACCTTC
>many|TRBV10-3|TRBJ1-5|.
CAISDSKGGNQPQHF
TGTGCCATCAGTGATTCCAAGGGAGGCAATCAGCCCCAGCATTTT
>many|TRBV11-2|TRBJ2-5|.
CASSETGPRETQYF
TGTGCCAGCAGCGAAACAGGGCCCCGGGAGACCCAGTACTTC
>many|TRBV7-2|TRBJ2-2|.
CASSSVRVATGELFF
TGTGCCAGCAGTTCCGTCAGGGTGGCCACCGGGGAGCTGTTTTTT
>many|TRBV15|TRBJ2-4|.
CATGSGTRLIQYF
TGTGCCACCGGCTCCGGCACTCGACTCATTCAGTACTTC
>many|TRBV5-4|TRBJ1-2|.
CASSDDRYSYTF
TGTGCCAGCAGCGACGACAGGTACAGCTACACCTTC
>many|TRBV10-3|TRBJ1-1|.
CAIRRGPNTEAFF
TGTGCCATCAGGCGGGGACCGAACACTGAAGCTTTCTTT
>many|TRBV27|TRBJ2-5|TRBD1
CASSSTWTGHQETQYF
TGTGCCAGCAGTTCGACCTGGACAGGGCACCAAGAGACCCAGTACTTC
>many|TRBV5-1|TRBJ2-7|.
CASSLVGTTYEQYF
TGCGCCAGCAGCTTGGTTGGGACGACCTACGAGCAGTACTTC